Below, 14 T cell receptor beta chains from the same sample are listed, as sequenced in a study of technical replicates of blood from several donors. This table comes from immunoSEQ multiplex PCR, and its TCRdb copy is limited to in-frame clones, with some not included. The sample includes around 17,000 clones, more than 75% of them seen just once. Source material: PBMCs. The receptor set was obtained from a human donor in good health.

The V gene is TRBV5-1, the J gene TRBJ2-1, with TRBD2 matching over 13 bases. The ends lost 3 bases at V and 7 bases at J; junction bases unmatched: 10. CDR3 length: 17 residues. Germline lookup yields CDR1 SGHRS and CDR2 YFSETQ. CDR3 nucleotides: TGCGCCAGCAGCTCCGCCGGACTAGCGGGAGTGTGGAATGAGCAGTTCTTC. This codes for CASSSAGLAGVWNEQFF.

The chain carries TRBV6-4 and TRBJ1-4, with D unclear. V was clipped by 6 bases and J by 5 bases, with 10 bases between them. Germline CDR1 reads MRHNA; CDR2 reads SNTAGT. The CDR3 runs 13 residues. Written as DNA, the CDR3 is TGTGCCAGCAGCAGGAATTGGAATGAAAAACTGTTTTTT. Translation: CASSRNWNEKLFF.

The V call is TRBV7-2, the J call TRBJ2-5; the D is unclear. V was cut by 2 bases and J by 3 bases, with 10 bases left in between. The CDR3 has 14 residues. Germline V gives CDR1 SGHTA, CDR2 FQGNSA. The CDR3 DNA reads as TGTGCCAGCAGCTTATCGTTCAGCGAAGAGACCCAGTACTTC. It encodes CASSLSFSEETQYF.

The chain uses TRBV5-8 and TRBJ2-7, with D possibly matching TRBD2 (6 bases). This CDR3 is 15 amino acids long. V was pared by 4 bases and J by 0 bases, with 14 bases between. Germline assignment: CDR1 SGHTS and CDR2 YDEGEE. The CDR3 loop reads CASSAGITSSYEQYF. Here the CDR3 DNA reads TGTGCCAGCAGCGCGGGGATCACTAGCTCCTACGAGCAGTACTTC.

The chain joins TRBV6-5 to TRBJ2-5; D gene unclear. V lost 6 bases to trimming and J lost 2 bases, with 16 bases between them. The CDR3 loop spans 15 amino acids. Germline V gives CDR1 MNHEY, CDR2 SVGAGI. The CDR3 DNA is TGTGCCAGCAGCCCCCTCTCTTCAGTACAAGAGACCCAGTACTTC. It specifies CASSPLSSVQETQYF.

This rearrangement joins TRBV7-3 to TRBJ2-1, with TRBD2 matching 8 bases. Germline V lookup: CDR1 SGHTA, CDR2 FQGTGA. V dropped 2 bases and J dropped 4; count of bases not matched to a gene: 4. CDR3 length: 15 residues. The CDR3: CASSLDSGGYNEQFF. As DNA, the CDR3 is TGTGCCAGCAGCTTAGACAGCGGGGGTTACAATGAGCAGTTCTTC.

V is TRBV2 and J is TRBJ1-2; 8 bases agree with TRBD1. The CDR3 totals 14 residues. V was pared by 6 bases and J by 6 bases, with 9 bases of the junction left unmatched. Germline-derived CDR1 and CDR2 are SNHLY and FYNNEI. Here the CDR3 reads CASSGQGSFDGYTF. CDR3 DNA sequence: TGTGCCAGCAGCGGACAGGGTTCCTTTGATGGCTACACCTTC. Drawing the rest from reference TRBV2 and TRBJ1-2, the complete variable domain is EPEVTQTPSHQVTQMGQEVILRCVPISNHLYFYWYRQILGQKVEFLVSFYNNEISEKSEIFDDQFSVERPDGSNFTLKIRSTKLEDSAMYFCASSGQGSFDGYTFGSGTRLTVV.

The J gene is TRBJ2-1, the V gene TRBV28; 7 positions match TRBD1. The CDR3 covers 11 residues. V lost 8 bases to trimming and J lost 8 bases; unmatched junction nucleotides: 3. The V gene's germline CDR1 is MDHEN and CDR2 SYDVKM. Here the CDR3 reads CASHRGHEQFF. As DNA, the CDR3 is TGTGCCAGCCACAGGGGTCATGAGCAGTTCTTC.

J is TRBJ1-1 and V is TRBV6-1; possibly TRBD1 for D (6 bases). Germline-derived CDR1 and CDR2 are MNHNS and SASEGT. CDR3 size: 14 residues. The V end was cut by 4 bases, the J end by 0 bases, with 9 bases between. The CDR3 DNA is TGTGCCAGCAGTGCCCGGACAGTGAACACTGAAGCTTTCTTT. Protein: CASSARTVNTEAFF.

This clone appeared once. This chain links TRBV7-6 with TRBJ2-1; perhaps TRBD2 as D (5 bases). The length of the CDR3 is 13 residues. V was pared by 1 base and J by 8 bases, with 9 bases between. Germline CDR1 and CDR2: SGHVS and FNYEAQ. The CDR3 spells CASSLGGIDEQFF. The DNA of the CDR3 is TGTGCCAGCAGCTTAGGAGGGATCGATGAGCAGTTCTTC.

CDR3 sequence: CASSTRLSSGANVLTF. The CDR3 coding sequence is TGTGCCAGTAGTACACGACTGAGCTCTGGGGCCAACGTCCTGACTTTC. The chain uses TRBV19 and TRBJ2-6; D unclear. The CDR3 has 16 residues. Per germline, CDR1 LNHDA and CDR2 SQIVND (reference sequence). Deletions cut 4 bases from V and 0 bases from J, with 10 bases between.

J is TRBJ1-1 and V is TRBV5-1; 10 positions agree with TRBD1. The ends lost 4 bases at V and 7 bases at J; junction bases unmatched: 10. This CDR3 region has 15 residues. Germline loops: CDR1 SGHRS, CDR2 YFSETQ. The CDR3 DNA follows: TGCGCCAGCAGCACGAGGACAGGGGGGTTCGGTGAAGCTTTCTTT. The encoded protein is CASSTRTGGFGEAFF.

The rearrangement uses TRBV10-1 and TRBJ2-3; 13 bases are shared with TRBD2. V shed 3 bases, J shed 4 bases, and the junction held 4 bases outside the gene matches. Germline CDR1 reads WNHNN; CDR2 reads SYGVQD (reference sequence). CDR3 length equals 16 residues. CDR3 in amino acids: CASSEKGLAGSDTQYF. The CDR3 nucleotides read TGCGCCAGCAGTGAAAAGGGACTAGCGGGATCAGATACGCAGTATTTT.

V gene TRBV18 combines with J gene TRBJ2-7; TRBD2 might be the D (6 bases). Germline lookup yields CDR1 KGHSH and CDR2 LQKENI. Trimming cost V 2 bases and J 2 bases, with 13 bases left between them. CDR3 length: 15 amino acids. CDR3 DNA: TGTGCCAGCTCACCAGTCGAGCGGGCCCCCTACGAGCAGTACTTC. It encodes CASSPVERAPYEQYF.